This T cell receptor beta chain came from a study of T cells in Graves' hyperthyroidism and ophthalmopathy (dated by TCRdb to between 2018 and 2021). Context from the whole study: Peripheral blood samples were taken at initial diagnosis, before any treatment was given. To identify distinguishing TCR V-J signatures, a discovery cohort of about 95 patients was used, comprising 40 to 45 with Graves' ophthalmopathy and 57 with stable Graves' hyperthyroidism. Prospective prediction of ophthalmopathy was tested in an independent validation cohort consisting of 18 to 20 hyperthyroidism patients and some 17 patients who later progressed to ophthalmopathy. The approximately 100 discovery patients were divided at random into training and test sets in a 7:3 ratio. In addition, the study compared T-cell repertoires in thyroid tissue and in blood from five or six Graves' hyperthyroidism patients. After blood sampling, hyperthyroidism patients were treated with methimazole at a starting dose of 30 mg daily, and ophthalmopathy patients were treated with high-dose intravenous methylprednisolone. According to the paper, TCR Vbeta CDR3 sequencing was carried out on some 140 peripheral blood samples, which came from 40 to 45 ophthalmopathy, 75 to 80 hyperthyroidism and about 17 progressor patients.

The junction shows trimming of 3 bases on V and 1 base on J, plus 11 bases between the germline ends. CDR1 and CDR2 are drawn from the germline V gene (reference sequence): DFQATT, SNEGSKA. The CDR3, from cysteine to phenylalanine, totals 14 residues. Kept here is only the CDR3 DNA, which spans 42 bases and is read in frame from base 1. Stable Graves' hyperthyroidism was defined as the absence of progression to ophthalmopathy over 18 months of follow-up. Hyperthyroidism patients were newly diagnosed, had a disease duration of under 2 months, and were aged 18 to 65 years. The study excluded patients with uncontrolled infections, other autoimmune diseases, pregnancy or lactation. Diagnoses relied on clinical symptoms, serum thyroxine and TRAb, thyroid ultrasound and orbital computed tomography. PBMCs were isolated from around 10 ml of fresh peripheral blood by Ficoll-Paque density gradient centrifugation. Total RNA was extracted using Trizol reagent, and RNA quality was assessed on an Agilent 2100 Bioanalyzer.

General conclusions and limits of the study: Most expanded thyroid clonotypes (frequency above 0.001) were also found in blood, which suggests that blood repertoires may mirror thyroid immune responses. No statistical method was used to set the sample size in advance, and investigators knew the group allocation. During validation, the model predicted progression to ophthalmopathy a median of approximately 6.5 months ahead of onset, with more than 55% sensitivity and 72% to 80% specificity. In cross-validation, a model built on a 13 V-J signature told ophthalmopathy apart from stable hyperthyroidism with over 85% sensitivity and approximately 81% specificity, and in testing the same model reached 80%/75%.

This clonotype has at least ten counts. Its antigen remains undetermined. No much larger clone exists at a distance of one base, and base qualities are not known. Amplification of TCR beta CDR3 regions was carried out from RNA transcripts. For the first round of RT-PCR on the TCR CDR3, the HTBI primer set was used together with the Qiagen OneStep RT-PCR kit. Libraries were constructed in a second round of multiplex PCR, after which size selection and purification were carried out. The libraries were sequenced on an Illumina HiSeq2000 using paired-end 100 bp reads. Per the original workflow: SOAPnuke was used to process the raw data, removing reads that contained adapters or uncalled bases, had a mean Phred below 15, or lacked an exact match to the constant primer or identifier. COPE v1.2.5 was used to merge high-quality paired reads, and clonotypes were defined as unique nucleotide sequences. MiTCR v1.1 was used to align the clonotypes against IMGT TRBV, TRBD and TRBJ reference segments. The analysis included only V-J combinations with a frequency above 0.0001, which together covered 99% to 99.2% of the repertoires. A TCS score was defined as the ratio between F50 (clonal expansion) and ExV (chaos), using BLOSUM62-based TCRdist between CDR3 peptides within each V-J. Welch's t-statistics and random forest reduced 450 to 600 V-J features to 13, which were used in a naive Bayes classifier (R e1071). The public reads were reprocessed in TCRdb via fastp at Q25 and MiXCR, keeping in-frame beta chains. All rows with the same CDR3 protein become a single entry with the most common DNA and genes. The V and J calls and clone size come from TCRdb's table, not from the authors' own analysis. The sample table holds some 740,000 distinct CDR3 sequences, of which around 15% were seen once. The top ten clonotypes cover roughly 10% of the sample.

The TCR sequence derives from a woman between 18 and 29 years old with Graves' hyperthyroidism. This sequence uses TRBV20-1 and TRBJ2-3; 6 matching bases give a weak D call of TRBD2. The source material was blood. In nucleotides, the sequence is TGCAGTGCTAGTACGGCTAGCGGCACAGATACGCAGTATTTT. The resulting protein is CSASTASGTDTQYF.